The clone carrying this TCR beta chain was observed once. Its target is not known. MiXCR, run by TCRdb on the 5' RACE reads, gives a single entry per CDR3 protein. This sample has some 400,000 distinct CDR3 sequences, with 20% to 25% found just once. The entry originates in a study of CD8 T cells in ankylosing spondylitis. The germline V gene encodes CDR1 SNHLY and CDR2 FYNNEI. V lost 7 bases, J lost 2 bases, and 5 bases stayed unmatched. This CDR3 comprises 13 residues. Regarding the study as a whole: Peripheral blood held disease-linked clones only at relatively low frequency, and these were CD8+. About 8 highly homologous variants formed a TCR beta motif that appeared characteristic of ankylosing spondylitis blood.

Sequenced input: blood, either unsorted or a sorted T cell fraction (not recorded which). The receptor's source is a male donor with ankylosing spondylitis. This chain links TRBV2 with TRBJ2-7, with 7 bases that match TRBD1. CDR3 amino acids: CASKRTGTYEQYF. The CDR3 region has the DNA TGTGCCAGCAAGAGGACAGGTACCTACGAGCAGTACTTC.